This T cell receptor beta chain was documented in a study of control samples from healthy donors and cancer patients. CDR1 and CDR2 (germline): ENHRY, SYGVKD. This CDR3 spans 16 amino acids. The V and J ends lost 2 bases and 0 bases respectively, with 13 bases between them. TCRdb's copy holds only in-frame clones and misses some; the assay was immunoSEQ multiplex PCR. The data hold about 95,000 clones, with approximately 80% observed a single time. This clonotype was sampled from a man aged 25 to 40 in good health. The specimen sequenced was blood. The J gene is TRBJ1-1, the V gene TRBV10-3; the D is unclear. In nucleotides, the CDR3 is TGTGCCATCAGTGAGAGGACCGCCGACATGAACACTGAAGCTTTCTTT. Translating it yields CAISERTADMNTEAFF.